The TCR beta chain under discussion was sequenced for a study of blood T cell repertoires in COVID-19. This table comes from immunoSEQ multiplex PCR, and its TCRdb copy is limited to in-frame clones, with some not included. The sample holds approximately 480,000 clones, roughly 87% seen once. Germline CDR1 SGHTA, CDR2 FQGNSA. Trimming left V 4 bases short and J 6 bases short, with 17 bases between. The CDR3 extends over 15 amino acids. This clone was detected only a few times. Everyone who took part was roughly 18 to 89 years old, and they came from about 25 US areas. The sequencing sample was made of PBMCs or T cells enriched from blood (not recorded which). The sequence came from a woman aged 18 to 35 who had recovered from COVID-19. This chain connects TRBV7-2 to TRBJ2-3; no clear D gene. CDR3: CASSSQVGREDTQYF. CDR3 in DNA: TGTGCCAGCAGCTCTCAAGTGGGCCGCGAGGATACGCAGTATTTT.